Shown below are 8 T cell receptor beta chains from a single sample sequenced in a study of T cell responses to AZD1222 COVID-19 vaccine. The assay was immunoSEQ multiplex PCR, and TCRdb's table has in-frame clones only and misses some. Among 65,000 to 80,000 clones listed, around 90% were seen once. The input for sequencing was peripheral blood, taken on day 0 of AZD1222 vaccination. These receptors were taken from an adult in good health.

The gene calls are TRBV5-1 and TRBJ1-4; D ambiguous. V dropped 5 bases and J dropped 7 bases, with 9 bases sitting between them. Germline V gene data show CDR1 as SGHRS and CDR2 as YFSETQ. This CDR3 has 12 residues. The CDR3 reads CASRSDAEKLFF. The CDR3 nucleotides are TGCGCCAGCAGATCAGATGCTGAAAAACTGTTTTTT.

The gene calls are TRBV20-1 and TRBJ1-1; a possible D gene is TRBD1 (5 bases). The CDR3 totals 13 residues. V was cut by 3 bases and J by 4 bases, with 12 bases left in between. Per the germline V gene, CDR1 is DFQATT and CDR2 is SNEGSKA (reference sequence). The DNA of the CDR3 is TGCAGTGCTAGTCGCGGGGGGAGCACTGAAGCTTTCTTT. Translating gives CSASRGGSTEAFF.

V gene TRBV27 combines with J gene TRBJ1-5; 10 bases are a match to TRBD1. CDR3 length equals 13 residues. The germline V gene encodes CDR1 MNHEY and CDR2 SMNVEV (reference sequence). With V trimmed by 8 bases and J by 7 bases, 5 bases remained unmatched. The CDR3 region is CASGTGEIQPQHF. CDR3 DNA sequence: TGTGCCAGCGGGACAGGGGAAATCCAGCCCCAGCATTTT.

The V gene is TRBV5-1, the J gene TRBJ1-1; D is unresolved. This CDR3 has 14 amino acids. The germline CDR1 and CDR2 sequences are SGHRS and YFSETQ. Trimming took off 4 bases at V and 1 base at J, with 11 bases between the two ends. In DNA form, the CDR3 reads TGCGCCAGCAGCGCTAGGGTGGGGAACACTGAAGCTTTCTTT. Translating it yields CASSARVGNTEAFF.

The rearrangement uses TRBV14 and TRBJ2-3; no clear D gene. V lost 1 base and J 3 bases, leaving 5 bases between the germline ends. From germline, CDR1 is SGHDN and CDR2 FVKESK. This CDR3 region has 13 residues. The chain's CDR3 is CASSQAGTDTQYF. The CDR3 DNA reads TGTGCCAGCAGCCAAGCTGGAACAGATACGCAGTATTTT.

V gene TRBV4-2 combines with J gene TRBJ1-2; the D is unclear. CDR3 length equals 14 residues. The germline CDR1 and CDR2 sequences are LGHNA and YNFKEQ. V gave up 4 bases and J gave up 7 bases, with 16 bases separating them. The CDR3 region has the DNA TGTGCCAGCAGCCGGGGAGACCCAAATATTGGCTACACCTTC. Translated, it gives CASSRGDPNIGYTF.

V usage is TRBV10-3 and J usage is TRBJ1-4, with unresolved D. The CDR3 sequence is 12 residues long. CDR1 is ENHRY, CDR2 SYGVKD, per germline. V lost 4 bases and J lost 8, with 8 bases in between. The chain's CDR3 is CAISVVGEKLFF. In DNA form, the CDR3 reads TGTGCCATCAGTGTGGTAGGGGAAAAACTGTTTTTT.

The rearrangement uses TRBV9 and TRBJ1-4; no clear D gene. Germline V lookup: CDR1 SGDLS, CDR2 YYNGEE. The CDR3 length is 19 residues. V lost 0 bases to trimming and J lost 0 bases, with 18 bases between them. In DNA, the CDR3 is TGTGCCAGCAGCGTAGCAGGTCGTGGACCGTACGCAACTAATGAAAAACTGTTTTTT. Amino acid sequence: CASSVAGRGPYATNEKLFF.